This TCR beta chain was recovered during a study of regulatory T cells in long-lasting Graves disease. From germline, CDR1 is SEHNR and CDR2 FQNEAQ (reference sequence). The CDR3 is 15 residues long. Trimming stripped 3 bases from V and 7 bases from J, with 18 bases between. Study outcomes and limitations: Thyroid tissue went unexamined; only peripheral blood was analyzed.

Building of the TCR beta libraries involved iRepertoire HTBI primers and Arm-PCR of CDR3 regions. Each CDR3 protein gets one entry after TCRdb re-called the multiplex PCR reads with MiXCR. The table lists roughly 360,000 distinct CDR3 sequences, about 12% of them singletons. In its sample, this clonotype was seen a few times. Its antigen is unknown. Time point meaning: newly diagnosed GD, antithyroid drugs for less than 3 months. The authors made the TCR library using RNA they extracted from PBMCs. The data were also submitted as part of a second study, on T cells in Graves' hyperthyroidism and ophthalmopathy. From that paper: The blood repertoire included most of the expanded thyroid clonotypes above 0.001.

This specimen was peripheral blood mononuclear cells (PBMCs), taken at new diagnosis, from a patient treated with antithyroid drugs. The clonotype originates from a woman aged 18-29 years with Graves disease. V and J are TRBV7-9 and TRBJ1-1; D might be TRBD1 (5 bases). The CDR3, as DNA: TGTGCCAGCAGCTTCCCCGGGGCAGCCGCTAATGAAGCTTTCTTT. This sequence encodes CASSFPGAAANEAFF. Drawing the rest from reference TRBV7-9 and TRBJ1-1, the complete variable domain is DTGVSQNPRHKITKRGQNVTFRCDPISEHNRLYWYRQTLGQGPEFLTYFQNEAQLEKSRLLSDRFSAERPKGSFSTLEIQRTEQGDSAMYLCASSFPGAAANEAFFGQGTRLTVV.